Listed below are T cell receptor beta chains from one sample, sequenced in a study of blood T cell repertoires in COVID-19. Measured with immunoSEQ multiplex PCR; TCRdb has only the in-frame clones, and not every one. The data hold 95,000 to 100,000 clones, with 70% to 90% observed a single time. Sequenced material: peripheral blood. The source is a woman in her twenties or thirties with acute or convalescent COVID-19. CDR3s include the opening cysteine and the closing phenylalanine or tryptophan. The D gene is left open where the match is weak. Part of the rows lack a size; the others show once, few, many or a class for expanded clones.

j_call,cdr3_length,v_call,clone_size,d_call,cdr3_nt,cdr3_aa
TRBJ1-5,13,TRBV6-5,NA,NA,TGTGCCAGCACCCCACAGACAGATCAGCCCCAGCATTTT,CASTPQTDQPQHF
TRBJ1-1,14,TRBV5-6,NA,TRBD1,TGTGCCAGCAGCATAGGACAGGGTAGCACTGAAGCTTTCTTT,CASSIGQGSTEAFF
TRBJ1-5,14,TRBV2,NA,TRBD1,TGTGCCAGCTCCGGACAGGGGTGGAATCAGCCCCAGCATTTT,CASSGQGWNQPQHF
TRBJ2-2,16,TRBV9,NA,TRBD1,TGTGCCAGCAGCGTAGCCCGACAGGGGCAAACCGGGGAGCTGTTTTTT,CASSVARQGQTGELFF
TRBJ1-4,15,TRBV18,NA,NA,TGTGCCAGCTCACCGATAGCGGGTCCTTCCGAAAAACTGTTTTTT,CASSPIAGPSEKLFF
TRBJ2-6,14,TRBV5-3,few,NA,TGTGCCGAGGGTGGTACGGGTGGGGCCAACGTCCTGACTTTC,CAEGGTGGANVLTF
TRBJ1-1,14,TRBV11-1,NA,TRBD1,TGTGCCAGCAGCTTGACAGGGGTGAACACTGAAGCTTTCTTT,CASSLTGVNTEAFF
TRBJ1-4,14,TRBV6-5,NA,NA,TGTGCCGCGGCCGGGGGGGGGAGCGGTGAAAAACTGTTTTTT,CAAAGGGSGEKLFF
TRBJ1-2,12,TRBV29-1,NA,TRBD1,TGCAGCCTAGGGGACAGTAACTATGGCTACACCTTC,CSLGDSNYGYTF
TRBJ2-2,15,TRBV30,NA,NA,TGTGCCTGGGGAAGAGGGGGGGCCGGCACCGGGGAGCTGTTTTTT,CAWGRGGAGTGELFF
TRBJ1-2,14,TRBV28,once,NA,TGTGCCAGCAGTTTAGCAGGGGATCAACGTGGCTACACCTTC,CASSLAGDQRGYTF
TRBJ2-5,13,TRBV23-1,once,TRBD2,TGCGCCAGCAGTGTGGGGGGGCAAGAGACCCAGTACTTC,CASSVGGQETQYF
TRBJ2-2,13,TRBV30,few,TRBD1,TGTGCCTGGCGCAGGGACAGCACCGGGGAGCTGTTTTTT,CAWRRDSTGELFF
TRBJ2-1,14,TRBV28,NA,NA,TGTGCCAGCAGAAGTATGACAGGTTACAATGAGCAGTTCTTC,CASRSMTGYNEQFF
TRBJ1-5,12,TRBV11-2,NA,NA,TGTGCCAGCAGCCATTTCAGTCAGCCCCAGCATTTT,CASSHFSQPQHF
TRBJ2-7,14,TRBV27,NA,NA,TGTGCCAGCAGTTTGCTTGGGGCTTCGGGCGAGCAGTACTTC,CASSLLGASGEQYF
TRBJ2-2,14,TRBV28,NA,NA,TGTGCCAGCAGTTTAGGCGGAAACACCGGGGAGCTGTTTTTT,CASSLGGNTGELFF
TRBJ2-2,14,TRBV7-3,NA,NA,TGTGCCAGCAGCCGAGGGCCGAACACCGGGGAGCTGTTTTTT,CASSRGPNTGELFF
TRBJ1-2,16,TRBV28,NA,TRBD1,TGTGCCAGCAGTTTTAAATTGGGGCAGGGGGCCTTTGGCTACACCTTC,CASSFKLGQGAFGYTF
TRBJ2-7,15,TRBV11-2,few,TRBD2,TGTGCCAGCAGCCTCTCAAGCGGGAGCCGCTACGAGCAGTACTTC,CASSLSSGSRYEQYF
TRBJ1-2,14,TRBV7-9,NA,NA,TGTGCCAGCAGCTTAGCTCCAGGGGCGTATGGCTACACCTTC,CASSLAPGAYGYTF
TRBJ1-1,14,TRBV5-4,NA,NA,TGTGCCAGCAGCTTGGGGGAGGGGAACACTGAAGCTTTCTTT,CASSLGEGNTEAFF
TRBJ1-5,13,TRBV1,NA,NA,TGCACCAGCTTACAGGGAGAGGATCAGCCCCAGCATTTT,CTSLQGEDQPQHF
TRBJ2-7,14,TRBV27,once,TRBD1,TGTGCCAGCAGAGACAGGGGGGGATCCTACGAGCAGTACTTC,CASRDRGGSYEQYF
TRBJ2-7,15,TRBV11-2,NA,TRBD1,TGTGCCAGCACCCAAGGAACAGGGGATCGTTATGAGCAGTACTTC,CASTQGTGDRYEQYF
TRBJ1-2,14,TRBV27,few,NA,TGTGCCAGCAGTTTTAACCCGGAGGCCTATGGCTACACCTTC,CASSFNPEAYGYTF
TRBJ2-7,16,TRBV5-1,NA,TRBD1,TGCGCCAGCAGCTACGGCGGACAGGGGATCTCCTACGAGCAGTACTTC,CASSYGGQGISYEQYF
TRBJ1-4,15,TRBV15,NA,NA,TGTGCCACCAGCCCTTCCCTCAGTGTTAATGAAAAACTGTTTTTT,CATSPSLSVNEKLFF
TRBJ1-5,13,TRBV3-1/TRBV3-2,once,NA,TGTGCCAGCAGCCACGGGGGGAATCAGCCCCAGCATTTT,CASSHGGNQPQHF
TRBJ1-2,16,TRBV5-6,NA,TRBD1,TGTGCCAGCAGCTTGAAAGGGACAGGGAAGGACTATGGCTACACCTTC,CASSLKGTGKDYGYTF
TRBJ2-7,13,TRBV6-2/TRBV6-3,NA,TRBD2,TGTGCCAGCAGCCCCAGACTAGCGGGGGAGCAGTACTTC,CASSPRLAGEQYF
TRBJ2-3,17,TRBV18,NA,NA,TGTGCCAGCTCACCCCACCTAGCTGACGTGATTGGTGGTACGCAGTATTTT,CASSPHLADVIGGTQYF
TRBJ1-5,15,TRBV2,NA,NA,TGTGCCAGCAGTGAAGGCGGGCGCAGCAATCAGCCCCAGCATTTT,CASSEGGRSNQPQHF
TRBJ2-7,16,TRBV6-5,NA,NA,TGTGCCAGCAGTTTCACCTCGGAGGGGTACTCCTACGAGCAGTACTTC,CASSFTSEGYSYEQYF
TRBJ2-6,18,TRBV19,NA,TRBD1,TGTGCCAGTAGTATAAACAGGGGGCGGGGGACTGGGGCCAACGTCCTGACTTTC,CASSINRGRGTGANVLTF
TRBJ2-3,15,TRBV7-3,NA,TRBD2,TGTGCCAGCAGCTTATACTGGGGGGGTACAGATACGCAGTATTTT,CASSLYWGGTDTQYF
TRBJ1-2,14,TRBV30,NA,TRBD1,TGTGCCTGGATCGGGACAGGGTTCGGCTATGGCTACACCTTC,CAWIGTGFGYGYTF
TRBJ1-2,17,TRBV5-6,NA,NA,TGTGCCAGCAGCTTGGATTTCAGTCAGGTCTCTAACTATGGCTACACCTTC,CASSLDFSQVSNYGYTF
TRBJ1-2,14,TRBV5-1,NA,NA,TGCGCCAGCAGCTTGGATCTGACTTATGAGGGCTACACCTTC,CASSLDLTYEGYTF
TRBJ1-1,14,TRBV5-1,NA,NA,TGCGCCAGCAGATCCGGGACACTTAACACTGAAGCTTTCTTT,CASRSGTLNTEAFF
TRBJ2-7,15,TRBV18,NA,TRBD2,TGTGCCAGCTCACCACCCCGGGGGGACTCCTACGAGCAGTACTTC,CASSPPRGDSYEQYF
TRBJ1-5,15,TRBV27,NA,TRBD1,TGTGCCAGCGGATTAACAGGGGCCCCTAATCAGCCCCAGCATTTT,CASGLTGAPNQPQHF
TRBJ2-3,15,TRBV5-1,once,TRBD2,TGCGCCAGCACCCAAGCGGGGGGGCCGGCAGATACGCAGTATTTT,CASTQAGGPADTQYF
TRBJ1-5,15,TRBV10-2,NA,NA,TGCGCCAGCAGCTCGTCGGGACTCCCACCGGCGCCCCAGCATTTT,CASSSSGLPPAPQHF
TRBJ1-6,13,TRBV12-3/TRBV12-4,medium-sized,TRBD1,TGTGCCAGCGCGGGACAGTATAATTCACCCCTCCACTTT,CASAGQYNSPLHF
TRBJ1-2,14,TRBV24-1,NA,NA,TGTGCCACCAGTGTGAGTGGGCTGGACTATGGCTACACCTTC,CATSVSGLDYGYTF